The clone carrying this T cell receptor (beta chain) has only a few counts. Its antigen is still unknown. The data stem from a study of graft-versus-host responses after intestinal transplantation. Study as a whole: Recipients received multivisceral, liver-intestinal, or isolated intestinal transplants. Each recipient received anti-thymocyte globulin induction, then tacrolimus and steroids for 2 to 4 years. Whole-study results and caveats: GvH clones detected in recipient marrow included some appearing first in ileum or blood. When patients had graft-donor T cell macrochimerism, their allografts held high graft-versus-host to host-versus-graft clonal ratios.

TCRdb's table, derived via immunoSEQ multiplex PCR, lists solely in-frame clones and lacks some. Of 35,000 to 45,000 clones listed, around 94% were seen once; the top ten hold about 0.2%. CDR3 length equals 13 residues. V was trimmed by 9 bases and J by 5 bases, leaving 16 bases between them. Germline V lookup: CDR1 LNHDA, CDR2 SQIVND (reference sequence). This chain uses TRBV19 with TRBJ2-5, with D possibly matching TRBD2 (6 bases). Specimen: unstimulated CD4+ T cells sorted from spleen or lymph node cells, collected before transplant. This TCR was recovered from a human donor who was the organ donor for an intestinal transplant. As DNA, the CDR3 is TGTGCCAGCAACGAGGGAGGAGGGGAGACCCAGTACTTC. Protein: CASNEGGGETQYF.